Listed here are 7 T cell receptor beta chains from one sample, sequenced in a study of cytomegalovirus exposure and HLA in healthy donors (dated by TCRdb to the late 2010s). Library generation was performed with the immunoSEQ multiplex PCR assay. For the multiplex PCR, a mixture combining 60 forward primers for TCR Vbeta segments and 13 reverse primers for TCR Jbeta segments was used. TCRdb's version of the immuneACCESS table is confined to in-frame rearrangements and falls short of the full clone set. An unresolved V gene accounts for under half of the shortfall where checked; the remainder is of unknown origin. Recorded for this sample are 200,000 to 250,000 clones; more than 75% of them occurred a single time. 2.5% to 3% of the sample goes to the ten largest clones. Material: PBMCs. The source of these receptors is a woman between 40 and 50 years old in good health and CMV-seronegative.

This sequence joins TRBV5-5 and TRBJ2-1; 7 nucleotides match TRBD2. This CDR3 spans 13 amino acids. The germline V gene encodes CDR1 SGHKS and CDR2 YYEKEE (reference sequence). Trimming took 4 bases from V and 7 from J; bases not matched to a gene: 5. The CDR3 sequence is CASSPWGGNEQFF. The CDR3 bases are TGTGCCAGCAGCCCCTGGGGGGGGAATGAGCAGTTCTTC. Combining the CDR3 with reference TRBV5-5 and TRBJ2-1 gives the whole variable domain DAGVTQSPTHLIKTRGQQVTLRCSPISGHKSVSWYQQVLGQGPQFIFQYYEKEERGRGNFPDRFSARQFPNYSSELNVNALLLGDSALYLCASSPWGGNEQFFGPGTRLTVL.

The chain is built from TRBV7-2 and TRBJ2-2, with D possibly TRBD1 on 5 matching bases. V lost 2 bases to trimming and J lost 5 bases, with 9 bases between them. Germline V gives CDR1 SGHTA, CDR2 FQGNSA. This CDR3 is built from 14 residues. The CDR3 sequence: CASSLTQGTGELFF. CDR3 DNA sequence: TGTGCCAGCAGCTTAACCCAGGGTACCGGGGAGCTGTTTTTT.

V is TRBV7-2 and J is TRBJ2-3, with TRBD2 matching 11 bases. The CDR3 totals 14 residues. Germline loops: CDR1 SGHTA, CDR2 FQGNSA. V gave up 10 bases and J gave up 2 bases; unmatched junction bases: 5. The CDR3, as DNA: TGTGCCACCAAGACTAGCGGGAACACAGATACGCAGTATTTT. Translated, it gives CATKTSGNTDTQYF.

The rearrangement uses TRBV19 and TRBJ1-5; 7 nucleotides agree with TRBD1. The ends lost 7 bases at V and 4 bases at J; junction bases unmatched: 10. The CDR3 covers 15 residues. In germline, CDR1 is LNHDA, CDR2 SQIVND (reference sequence). The CDR3 region has the DNA TGTGCCAGTACCCCCATGGGCAGGGGGAATCAGCCCCAGCATTTT. Translated: CASTPMGRGNQPQHF.

The chain recombines TRBV6-6 with TRBJ2-7; 9 positions agree with TRBD2. The CDR3 contains 16 residues. Trimming took 4 bases from V and 4 from J; bases not matched to a gene: 11. The V gene's germline CDR1 is MNHNY and CDR2 SVGAGI (reference sequence). The CDR3 is CASSFASYTSGYEQYF. The CDR3 DNA follows: TGTGCCAGCAGTTTCGCCTCATACACTAGCGGGTACGAGCAGTACTTC.

The J gene is TRBJ2-7, the V gene TRBV25-1; 10 bases agree with TRBD1. With 1 base clipped from V and 0 bases from J, the junction kept 6 bases outside the gene matches. The germline V gene has CDR1 MGHDK and CDR2 SYGVNS. The CDR3 is 17 amino acids. The CDR3 is CASSESPGTGVSYEQYF. The CDR3 DNA is TGTGCCAGCAGTGAATCTCCGGGGACAGGGGTCTCCTACGAGCAGTACTTC.

CDR3: CASSLTSSGNEQFF. The DNA for the CDR3 is TGTGCCAGCAGCTTAACTTCCTCGGGGAATGAGCAGTTCTTC. The genes are TRBV7-9 and TRBJ2-1; a weak D match, TRBD2 (5 bases). The CDR3 is 14 amino acids. Germline CDR1 reads SEHNR; CDR2 reads FQNEAQ (reference sequence). The V gene lost 2 bases and the J gene lost 7 bases, with 12 bases spanning the gap.